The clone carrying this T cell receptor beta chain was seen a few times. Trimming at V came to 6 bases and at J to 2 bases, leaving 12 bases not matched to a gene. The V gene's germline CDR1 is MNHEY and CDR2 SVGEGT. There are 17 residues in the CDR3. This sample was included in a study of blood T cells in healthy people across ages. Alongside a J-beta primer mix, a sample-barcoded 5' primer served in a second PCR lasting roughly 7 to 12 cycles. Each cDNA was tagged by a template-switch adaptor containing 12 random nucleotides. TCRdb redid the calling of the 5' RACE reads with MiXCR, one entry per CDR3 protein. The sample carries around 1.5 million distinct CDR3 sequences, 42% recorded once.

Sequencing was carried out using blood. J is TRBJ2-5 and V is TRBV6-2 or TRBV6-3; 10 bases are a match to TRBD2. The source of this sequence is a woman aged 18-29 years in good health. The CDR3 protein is CASSSGLAVAPQETQYF. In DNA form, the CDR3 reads TGTGCCAGCAGCTCCGGACTAGCGGTTGCGCCGCAAGAGACCCAGTACTTC.